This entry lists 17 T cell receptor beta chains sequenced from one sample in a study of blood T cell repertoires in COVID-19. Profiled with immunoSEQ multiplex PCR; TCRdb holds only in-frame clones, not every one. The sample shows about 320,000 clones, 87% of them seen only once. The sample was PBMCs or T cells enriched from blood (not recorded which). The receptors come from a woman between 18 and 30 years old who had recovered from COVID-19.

The CDR3 sequence is CASSQTGTAYNSPLHF. CDR3 DNA sequence: TGTGCCAGCAGTCAAACCGGGACAGCGTATAATTCACCCCTCCACTTT. V and J are TRBV28 and TRBJ1-6; 7 nucleotides align to TRBD1. The CDR3 totals 16 residues. With V trimmed by 5 bases and J by 4 bases, 8 bases remained unmatched. Germline assignment: CDR1 MDHEN and CDR2 SYDVKM.

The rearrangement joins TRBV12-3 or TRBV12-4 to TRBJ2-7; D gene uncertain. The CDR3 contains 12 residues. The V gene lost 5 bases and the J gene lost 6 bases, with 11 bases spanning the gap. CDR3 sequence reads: CASSRHVAEQYF. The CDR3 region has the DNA TGTGCCAGCAGTCGCCATGTGGCCGAGCAGTACTTC.

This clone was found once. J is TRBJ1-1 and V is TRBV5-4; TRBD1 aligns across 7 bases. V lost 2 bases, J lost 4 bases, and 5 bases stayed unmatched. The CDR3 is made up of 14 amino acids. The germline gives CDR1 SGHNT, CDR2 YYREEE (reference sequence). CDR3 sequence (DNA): TGTGCCAGCAGCTTACCAGGGGGAAGCACTGAAGCTTTCTTT. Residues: CASSLPGGSTEAFF.

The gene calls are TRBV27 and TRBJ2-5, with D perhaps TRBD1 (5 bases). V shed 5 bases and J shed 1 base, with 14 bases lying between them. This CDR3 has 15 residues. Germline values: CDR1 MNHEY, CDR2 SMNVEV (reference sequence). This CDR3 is CASSKGRIFQETQYF. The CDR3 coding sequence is TGTGCCAGCAGTAAGGGGCGTATTTTCCAAGAGACCCAGTACTTC.

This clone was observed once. CDR3 region: CASSLPASGYLSSYNEQFF. The DNA for the CDR3 is TGTGCCAGCAGCTTGCCGGCTAGCGGGTATTTGAGCTCCTACAATGAGCAGTTCTTC. The chain carries TRBV7-2 and TRBJ2-1; TRBD2 matches at 8 bases. The ends lost 3 bases at V and 0 bases at J; junction bases unmatched: 13. The CDR3 runs to 19 residues. Germline CDR1 SGHTA, CDR2 FQGNSA.

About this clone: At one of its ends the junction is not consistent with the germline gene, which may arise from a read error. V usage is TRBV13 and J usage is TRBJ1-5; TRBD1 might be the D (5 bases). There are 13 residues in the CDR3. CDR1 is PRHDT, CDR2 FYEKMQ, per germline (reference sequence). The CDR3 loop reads CASGLGGDQPQHF. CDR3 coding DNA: TGTGCCAGCGGCTTGGGGGGGGATCAGCCCCAGCATTTT.

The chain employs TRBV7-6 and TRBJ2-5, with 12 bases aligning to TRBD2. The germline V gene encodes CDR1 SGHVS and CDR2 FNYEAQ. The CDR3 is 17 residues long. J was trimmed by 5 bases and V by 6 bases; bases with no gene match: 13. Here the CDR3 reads CASSERLAGDWRETQYF. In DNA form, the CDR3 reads TGTGCCAGCAGTGAGAGACTAGCGGGAGATTGGAGGGAGACCCAGTACTTC.

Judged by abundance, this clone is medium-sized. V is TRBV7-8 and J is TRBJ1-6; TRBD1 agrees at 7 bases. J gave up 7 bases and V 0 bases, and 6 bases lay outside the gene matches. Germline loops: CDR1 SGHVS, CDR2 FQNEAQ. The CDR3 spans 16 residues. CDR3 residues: CASSLASQGLNSPLHF. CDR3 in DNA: TGTGCCAGCAGCTTAGCGTCACAGGGGCTCAATTCACCCCTCCACTTT.

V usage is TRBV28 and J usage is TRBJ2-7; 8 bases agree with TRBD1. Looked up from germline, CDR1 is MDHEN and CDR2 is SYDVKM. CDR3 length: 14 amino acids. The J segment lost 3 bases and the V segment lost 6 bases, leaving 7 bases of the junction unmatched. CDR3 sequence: CASSPGQEGYEQYF. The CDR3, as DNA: TGTGCCAGCAGCCCGGGACAGGAGGGCTACGAGCAGTACTTC.

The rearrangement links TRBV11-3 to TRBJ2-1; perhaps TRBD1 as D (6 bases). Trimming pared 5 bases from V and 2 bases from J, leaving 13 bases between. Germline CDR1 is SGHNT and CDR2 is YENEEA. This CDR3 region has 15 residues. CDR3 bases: TGTGCCAGCAGCCAAGAGGGGGTACCCTACAATGAGCAGTTCTTC. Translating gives CASSQEGVPYNEQFF.

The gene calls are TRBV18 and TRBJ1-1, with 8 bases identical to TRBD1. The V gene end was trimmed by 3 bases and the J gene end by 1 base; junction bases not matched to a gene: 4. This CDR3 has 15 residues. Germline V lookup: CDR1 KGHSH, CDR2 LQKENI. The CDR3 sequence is CASSPTDRENTEAFF. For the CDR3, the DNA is TGTGCCAGCTCACCTACGGACAGGGAGAACACTGAAGCTTTCTTT.

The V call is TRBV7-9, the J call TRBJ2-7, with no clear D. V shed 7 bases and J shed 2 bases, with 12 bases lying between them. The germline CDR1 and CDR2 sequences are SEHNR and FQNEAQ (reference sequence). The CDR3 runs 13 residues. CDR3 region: CASTQVATYEQYF. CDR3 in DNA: TGTGCCAGCACCCAAGTGGCAACCTACGAGCAGTACTTC.

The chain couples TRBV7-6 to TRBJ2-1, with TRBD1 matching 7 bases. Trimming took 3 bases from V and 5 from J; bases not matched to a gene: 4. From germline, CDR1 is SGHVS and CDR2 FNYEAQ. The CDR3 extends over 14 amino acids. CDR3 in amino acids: CASSFNRGNNEQFF. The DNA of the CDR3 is TGTGCCAGCAGCTTTAACAGGGGCAACAATGAGCAGTTCTTC.

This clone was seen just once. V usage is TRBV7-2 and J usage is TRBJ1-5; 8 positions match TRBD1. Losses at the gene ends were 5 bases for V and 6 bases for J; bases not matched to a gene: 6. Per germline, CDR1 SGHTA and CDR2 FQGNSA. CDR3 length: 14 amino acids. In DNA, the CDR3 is TGTGCCAGCAGCGCCGACAGGGGTGGTCAGCCCCAGCATTTT. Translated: CASSADRGGQPQHF. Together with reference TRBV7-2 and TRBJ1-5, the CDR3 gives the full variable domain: GAGVSQSPSNKVTEKGKDVELRCDPISGHTALYWYRQSLGQGLEFLIYFQGNSAPDKSGLPSDRFSAERTGGSVSTLTIQRTQQEDSAVYLCASSADRGGQPQHFGDGTRLSIL.

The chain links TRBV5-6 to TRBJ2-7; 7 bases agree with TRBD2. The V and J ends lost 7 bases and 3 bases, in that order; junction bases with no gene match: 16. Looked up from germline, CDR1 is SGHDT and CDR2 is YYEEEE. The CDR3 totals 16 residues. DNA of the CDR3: TGTGCCAGCGGGGAGGGGTCGTTAGGGATCATCTACGAGCAGTACTTC. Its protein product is CASGEGSLGIIYEQYF.

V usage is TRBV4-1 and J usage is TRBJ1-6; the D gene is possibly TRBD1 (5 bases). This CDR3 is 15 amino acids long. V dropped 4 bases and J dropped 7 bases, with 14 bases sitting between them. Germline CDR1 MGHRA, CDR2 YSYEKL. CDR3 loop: CASSRGASGNSPLHF. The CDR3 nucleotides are TGCGCCAGCAGCCGCGGAGCCTCAGGGAATTCACCCCTCCACTTT.

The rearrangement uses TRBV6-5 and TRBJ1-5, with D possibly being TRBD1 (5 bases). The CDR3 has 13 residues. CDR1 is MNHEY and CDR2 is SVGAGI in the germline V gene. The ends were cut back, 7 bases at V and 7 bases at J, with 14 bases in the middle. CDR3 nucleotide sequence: TGTGCCAGCAAAACGACAGTCTGGCAGCCCCAGCATTTT. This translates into CASKTTVWQPQHF.